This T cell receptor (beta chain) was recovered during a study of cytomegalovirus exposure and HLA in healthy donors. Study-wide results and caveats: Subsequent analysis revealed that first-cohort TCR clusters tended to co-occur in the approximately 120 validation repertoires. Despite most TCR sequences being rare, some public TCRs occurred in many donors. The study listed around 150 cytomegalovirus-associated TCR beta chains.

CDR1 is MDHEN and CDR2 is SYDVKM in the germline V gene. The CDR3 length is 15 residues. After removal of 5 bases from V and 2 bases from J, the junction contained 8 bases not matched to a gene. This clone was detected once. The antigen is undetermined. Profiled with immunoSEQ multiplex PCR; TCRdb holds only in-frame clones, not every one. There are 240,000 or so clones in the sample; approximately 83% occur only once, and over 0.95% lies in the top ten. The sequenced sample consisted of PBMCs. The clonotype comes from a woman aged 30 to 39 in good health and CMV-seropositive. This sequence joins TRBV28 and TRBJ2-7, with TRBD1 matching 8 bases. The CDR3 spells CASSPQGQGTYEQYF. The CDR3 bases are TGTGCCAGCAGTCCTCAAGGACAGGGCACCTACGAGCAGTACTTC.